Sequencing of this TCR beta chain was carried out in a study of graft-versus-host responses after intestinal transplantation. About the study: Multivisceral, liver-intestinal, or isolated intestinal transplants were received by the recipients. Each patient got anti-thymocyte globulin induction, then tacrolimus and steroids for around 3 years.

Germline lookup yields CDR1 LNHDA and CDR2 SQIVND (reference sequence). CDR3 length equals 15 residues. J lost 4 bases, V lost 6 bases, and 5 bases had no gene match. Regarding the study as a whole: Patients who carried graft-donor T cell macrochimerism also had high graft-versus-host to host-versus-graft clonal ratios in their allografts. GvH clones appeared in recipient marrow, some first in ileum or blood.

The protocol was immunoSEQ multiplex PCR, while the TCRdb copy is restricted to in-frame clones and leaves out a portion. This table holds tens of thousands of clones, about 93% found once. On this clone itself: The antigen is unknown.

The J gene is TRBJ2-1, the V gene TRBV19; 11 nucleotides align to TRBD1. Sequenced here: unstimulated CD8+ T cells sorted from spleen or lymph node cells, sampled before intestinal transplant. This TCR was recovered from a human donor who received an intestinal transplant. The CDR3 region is CASRTGTGGYNEQFF. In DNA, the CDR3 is TGTGCCAGTAGAACCGGGACAGGGGGTTACAATGAGCAGTTCTTC.